These T cell receptor beta chains were read from a single sample in a study of cytotoxic CD8 clonotypes in ibrutinib-treated CLL. Sequencing was performed with immunoSEQ multiplex PCR; in TCRdb, only in-frame clones are kept and a portion is missing. The repertoire holds approximately 15,000 clones, with 55% to 65% as singletons. The sequencing used PBMCs, collected before ibrutinib treatment. The receptors derive from a human donor with chronic lymphocytic leukemia. Both conserved end residues are part of each CDR3. The D gene is left open where the match is weak. The size entry is marked missing in some rows and otherwise reads once, few, many or a size class.

>.|TRBV4-2|.|TRBJ1-4
CASSQGTTNEKLFF
TGTGCCAGCAGCCAAGGGACAACTAATGAAAAACTGTTTTTT
>.|TRBV30|.|TRBJ2-5
CAWLGSAKTQYF
TGTGCCTGGCTCGGATCAGCGAAGACCCAGTACTTC
>.|TRBV7-9|.|TRBJ2-1
CASSPHLEQFF
TGTGCCAGCAGCCCCCACTTAGAGCAGTTCTTC
>TRBD1|TRBV6-5|.|TRBJ2-7
CASSYTGQSYEQYF
TGTGCCAGCAGTTACACGGGACAGTCCTACGAGCAGTACTTC
>.|TRBV28|.|TRBJ1-5
CASSSTNQPQHF
TGTGCCAGCAGTTCGACGAATCAGCCCCAGCATTTT
>TRBD1|TRBV4-1|few|TRBJ2-5
CASSQAGQGKETQYF
TGCGCCAGCAGCCAGGCCGGACAGGGGAAAGAGACCCAGTACTTC
>.|TRBV7-9|once|TRBJ1-5
CASSPHSNQPQHF
TGTGCCAGCAGCCCCCATAGCAATCAGCCCCAGCATTTT
>TRBD2|TRBV7-8|.|TRBJ2-3
CASSSGTGAGADTQYF
TGTGCCAGCAGTTCGGGAACGGGAGCGGGGGCAGATACGCAGTATTTT
>TRBD1|TRBV6-5|.|TRBJ1-6
CASRPGQRRSPLHF
TGTGCCAGCAGACCGGGACAGAGGCGATCACCCCTCCACTTT
>.|TRBV30|.|TRBJ2-2
CAWKNTGRRTGELFF
TGTGCCTGGAAGAACACGGGGCGCCGGACCGGGGAGCTGTTTTTT
>TRBD1|TRBV29-1|medium-sized|TRBJ2-3
CSVDRGATDTQYF
TGCAGCGTCGACAGGGGGGCGACAGATACGCAGTATTTT
>.|TRBV10-3|few|TRBJ1-3
CAIGRPTSSGNTIYF
TGTGCCATCGGTAGGCCTACTTCTTCTGGAAACACCATATATTTT
>.|TRBV7-6|.|TRBJ2-2
CASSPGWFTGELFF
TGTGCCAGCAGCCCCGGTTGGTTCACCGGGGAGCTGTTTTTT
>TRBD1|TRBV6-6|few|TRBJ1-4
CASSPRDRREKLFF
TGTGCCAGCAGCCCCCGGGACAGGAGGGAAAAACTGTTTTTT
>.|TRBV9|.|TRBJ2-5
CASSVGQAKETQYF
TGTGCCAGCAGCGTAGGGCAAGCAAAAGAGACCCAGTACTTC
>TRBD1|TRBV28|.|TRBJ1-6
CASIVAGGNSPLHF
TGTGCCAGCATTGTGGCAGGGGGTAATTCACCCCTCCACTTT
>.|TRBV27|.|TRBJ2-7
CASSLLHEQYF
TGTGCCAGCAGCTTGCTCCACGAGCAGTACTTC
>TRBD1|TRBV6-5|.|TRBJ2-7
CASSWDSYEQYF
TGTGCCAGCAGTTGGGACAGCTACGAGCAGTACTTC
>.|TRBV7-9|.|TRBJ2-1
CASSFYSQPPYNEQFF
TGTGCCAGCAGCTTTTACTCTCAACCCCCCTACAATGAGCAGTTCTTC
>.|TRBV14|.|TRBJ2-3
CASSQERAIASTDTQYF
TGTGCCAGCAGCCAAGAGCGAGCGATCGCTAGCACAGATACGCAGTATTTT
>.|TRBV11-2|.|TRBJ2-3
CASSLEVRFGADTQYF
TGTGCCAGCAGCTTGGAGGTTCGATTTGGTGCAGATACGCAGTATTTT
>.|TRBV27|few|TRBJ2-1
CASSLSGGLWSSEQFF
TGTGCCAGCAGTTTATCGGGGGGGCTCTGGTCTAGTGAGCAGTTCTTC
>.|TRBV7-6|.|TRBJ2-2
CASGRAASGELFF
TGTGCCAGCGGACGGGCCGCGTCCGGGGAGCTGTTTTTT